This T cell receptor beta chain emerged from a study of T-cell reconstitution after alpha-beta-depleted transplantation in children. The trim removed 6 bases at V and 2 bases at J, leaving 18 bases unmatched. Germline CDR1 reads SGHRS; CDR2 reads YFSETQ. The CDR3 has 19 residues. Unique molecular identifiers were built into the TCRbeta library. TCRdb analysed the PCR reads with MiXCR anew, one entry per CDR3 protein. The sample yields almost 600,000 distinct CDR3 sequences, 27% seen once. This sequence originates from a boy younger than two with Wiskott-Aldrich syndrome, due to receive a stem cell transplant. Source: PBMCs, taken before TCRalphabeta/CD19-depleted stem cell transplant. The chain is built from TRBV5-1 and TRBJ2-3, with 10 bases matching TRBD2. CDR3 nucleotides: TGCGCCAGCAACTTACTCGGGACTAGCGTCAGTACGCTCACAGATACGCAGTATTTT. This encodes CASNLLGTSVSTLTDTQYF.